Below, one TCR beta chain is given with its context. Its specificity is unknown. The entry originates in a study of radiotherapy plus CTLA-4 blockade in lung cancer. The overall study: Disease control was present in around a third of patients, and objective responses in about 18%.

CDR3 length equals 14 residues. Germline V gives CDR1 SGHNT, CDR2 YYREEE (reference sequence). V gave up 4 bases and J gave up 2 bases; unmatched junction bases: 4. Overall study findings and caveats: After radiotherapy and ipilimumab, tumor-derived clones expanded in peripheral blood. Reported findings show early blood T cell clone dynamics, with interferon-beta, best predicted response.

Focal radiation and CTLA-4 blockade (ipilimumab) were tested in chemo-refractory metastatic non-small-cell lung cancer patients. This table comes from immunoSEQ multiplex PCR, and its TCRdb copy is limited to in-frame clones, with some not included. The sample consists of some 15,000 clones, roughly 72% of them appearing once. The gene calls are TRBV5-4 and TRBJ2-3, with 7 bases matching TRBD2. The starting material was peripheral blood, obtained from a patient treated with radiotherapy plus ipilimumab. This TCR was sampled from a human donor with non-small cell lung cancer whose response to radiotherapy plus ipilimumab could not be evaluated. CDR3 nucleotide sequence: TGTGCCAGCAGCGAGGGACTATTCACAGATACGCAGTATTTT. Its protein product is CASSEGLFTDTQYF.